The table lists the clone carrying this T cell receptor (beta chain) with many counts. As yet, its antigen is unknown. TCRdb fed the reads into MiXCR, producing one record per CDR3 protein. The sample consists of 200,000 to 300,000 distinct CDR3 sequences, approximately 8.3% of them appearing once. Germline values: CDR1 SGHTA, CDR2 FQGNSA. This CDR3 spans 15 amino acids. Trimming took 6 bases from V and 2 from J; bases not matched to a gene: 8. This entry belongs to a study of T cell repertoires in cytomegalovirus infection. Study-wide background: Carrying CMV and the relevant HLA type showed in public TCR beta signatures.

Whole-study results and caveats: Ex vivo responses were dominated by HLA-C-restricted CMV-specific TCR beta clonotypes. The cumulative frequency of public TCR beta families distinguished individuals who carried CMV together with the relevant HLA.

The source of this sequence is a human donor in good health (CMV status not recorded). Some clones in this sample may be carry-over from other donors' samples. Sequencing was carried out using PBMCs. The genes are TRBV7-2 and TRBJ2-3, with 7 positions matching TRBD2. The CDR3, as DNA: TGTGCCAGCAGTTTAACCGGGACTACCACAGATACGCAGTATTTT. It specifies CASSLTGTTTDTQYF.